The T cell receptor (beta chain) under discussion was sequenced for a study of blood T cells in healthy people across ages. Study-level background: Capture via template switching afforded approximately one barcoded beta molecule per two T cells.

In the case of this clonotype: Its target is unknown.

Total RNA was isolated from each sample in quantities of at least 5.5 micrograms. Then a second PCR, running roughly 7 to 11 cycles, was carried out with a sample-barcoded 5' primer and a J-beta primer mix. TCRdb reprocessed the 5' RACE reads via MiXCR and lists one record per CDR3 protein. The sample consists of 650,000 to 900,000 distinct CDR3 sequences, 60% to 80% of them appearing once. The study's findings and limits: Investigators viewed diversity estimates from one million T cells as underestimates, the study reported. Significant beta diversity loss was already apparent by age approximately 36, declining roughly linearly.

Germline assignment: CDR1 MDHEN and CDR2 SYDVKM. V lost 10 bases and J lost 4; bases outside the gene matches: 12. The length of the CDR3 is 14 residues. Sequenced material: blood. The chain links TRBV28 to TRBJ2-5, with 7 bases that match TRBD2. The receptor was isolated from a man aged 30-40 years in good health. CDR3 DNA sequence: TGTGCCACCAAGGGTGGGAGGGAGGTAGAGACCCAGTACTTC. This gives the protein CATKGGREVETQYF.